This T cell receptor (beta chain) was recovered during a study of blood T cell repertoires in COVID-19. Study-level information: Some COVID-19 samples were acute and others convalescent; all came from the United States, Italy and Spain.

As handled by the study authors: Nucleated cell number was recorded as an estimate derived from reference gene primer amplification. Profiled with immunoSEQ multiplex PCR; TCRdb holds only in-frame clones, not every one. That table furnishes V, J and clone size, whereas the DNA furnished D and trimming. The sample includes a few hundred thousand clones, over 80% of them seen just once. V lost 2 bases and J lost 7; bases outside the gene matches: 10. Per germline, CDR1 GTSNPN and CDR2 SVGIG (reference sequence). This CDR3 region has 14 residues. Participants were aged about 18 to 89 years, lived in 24 US areas, and enrolled virtually.

The rearrangement links TRBV30 to TRBJ2-7, with TRBD2 matching over 8 bases. The sequenced sample was PBMCs or T cells enriched from blood (not recorded which). This receptor was identified in a woman between 50 and 59 years old who had recovered from COVID-19. The CDR3 loop is CAWSPGGPLREQYF. CDR3 sequence (DNA): TGTGCCTGGAGTCCGGGAGGGCCCCTGCGGGAGCAGTACTTC. The whole variable domain, filled in from reference TRBV30 and TRBJ2-7, reads SQTIHQWPATLVQPVGSPLSLECTVEGTSNPNLYWYRQAAGRGLQLLFYSVGIGQISSEVPQNLSASRPQDRQFILSSKKLLLSDSGFYLCAWSPGGPLREQYFGPGTRLTVT.